The entry below gives a single T cell receptor beta chain sequence along with its context. Per the authors' pipeline: From reference gene primer amplification, estimates of nucleated cell counts were derived. This table comes from immunoSEQ multiplex PCR, and its TCRdb copy is limited to in-frame clones, with some not included. The V and J calls and clone size come from that table; D and trimming were worked out from the DNA. This sample has about 150,000 clones, with around 86% found just once. Trimming shortened V by 3 bases and J by 3 bases, and 5 bases separated the two germline ends. This CDR3 has 11 residues. Germline V gives CDR1 DFQATT, CDR2 SNEGSKA (reference sequence). This entry belongs to a study of blood T cell repertoires in COVID-19. Study-level information: Spain, Italy and the United States supplied samples that represented acute and convalescent COVID-19. Nucleic acid was either cDNA or gDNA, and it came from T cells, B-cell-depleted T cells, or PBMCs.

The source is a man aged 50-60 years with active COVID-19. The chain carries TRBV20-1 and TRBJ1-2; D gene ambiguous. The sample was peripheral blood. The CDR3 is CSARADYGYTF. The CDR3 bases are TGCAGTGCTAGGGCAGACTATGGCTACACCTTC.